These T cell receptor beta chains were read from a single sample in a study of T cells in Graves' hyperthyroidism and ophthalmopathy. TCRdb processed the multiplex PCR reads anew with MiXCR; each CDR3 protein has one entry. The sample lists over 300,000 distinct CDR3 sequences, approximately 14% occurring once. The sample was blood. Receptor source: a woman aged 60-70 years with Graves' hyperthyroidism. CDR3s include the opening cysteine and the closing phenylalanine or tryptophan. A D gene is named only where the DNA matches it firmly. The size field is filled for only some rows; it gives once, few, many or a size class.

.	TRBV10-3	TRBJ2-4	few	CAIRSHQDGKNIQYF	TGTGCCATCAGGAGTCACCAGGATGGCAAAAACATTCAGTACTTC
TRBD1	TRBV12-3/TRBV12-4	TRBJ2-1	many	CASSLRSGGYNEQFF	TGTGCCAGCAGTTTGAGGTCAGGGGGCTACAATGAGCAGTTCTTC
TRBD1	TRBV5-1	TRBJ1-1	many	CASSVTGDGTEAFF	TGCGCCAGCAGCGTCACAGGGGACGGCACTGAAGCTTTCTTT
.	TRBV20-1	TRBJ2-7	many	CSAVQETYEQYF	TGCAGTGCCGTACAGGAAACCTACGAGCAGTACTTC
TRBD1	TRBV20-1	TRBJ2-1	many	CSASGTGYFSYNEQFF	TGCAGTGCTTCCGGGACAGGCTACTTTTCCTACAATGAGCAGTTCTTC
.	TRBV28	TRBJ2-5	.	CASRTYSGPATQYF	TGTGCCAGCAGAACTTATAGCGGTCCCGCGACCCAGTACTTC
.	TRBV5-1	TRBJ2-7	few	CASSLSLASGEQYF	TGCGCCAGCAGCTTGTCACTAGCTTCGGGCGAGCAGTACTTC
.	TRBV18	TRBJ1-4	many	CASSPPGRVGEKLFF	TGTGCCAGCTCACCACCGGGCAGGGTTGGGGAAAAACTGTTTTTT
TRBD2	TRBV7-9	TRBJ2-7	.	CASSLSGSPHEQYF	TGTGCCAGCAGCTTAAGCGGGAGTCCCCACGAGCAGTACTTC
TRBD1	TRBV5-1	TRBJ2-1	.	CASGLLGQGYNEQFF	TGCGCCAGCGGCCTTTTAGGACAGGGGTACAATGAGCAGTTCTTC
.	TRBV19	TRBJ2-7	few	CASGQGRYEQYF	TGTGCCAGTGGGCAGGGGCGATACGAGCAGTACTTC